This T cell receptor (beta chain) was recorded in a study of T-cell memory formation after mild COVID-19. Background on the study: In these data, TCR clusters were largely donor specific. The study, taken as a whole, reports: Contracting CD8+ clones were enriched in EMRA, CD4+ mainly in CM and EM.

This clonotype was detected a few times. The antigen is undetermined. TCRdb fed the 5' RACE reads into MiXCR, producing one record per CDR3 protein. The sample holds hundreds of thousands of distinct CDR3 sequences, approximately 25% seen once. CDR1 and CDR2 from the germline V gene are SGHRS and YFSETQ. The CDR3 consists of 15 residues. V shed 0 bases and J shed 3 bases, with 10 bases lying between them. This sequence was found in an adult woman who had mild COVID-19 (a few samples of this study predate the infection). Cell type and time point are not known. The sample comprised PBMCs or a T cell subset sorted from them (not recorded which). V and J are TRBV5-1 and TRBJ1-5; no reliable D call. In nucleotides, the CDR3 is TGCGCCAGCAGCTTGGCCCCGGGCTACAATCAGCCCCAGCATTTT. Translated, it gives CASSLAPGYNQPQHF. The variable domain in full, with the rest retrieved from reference TRBV5-1 and TRBJ1-5, is KAGVTQTPRYLIKTRGQQVTLSCSPISGHRSVSWYQQTPGQGLQFLFEYFSETQRNKGNFPGRFSGRQFSNSRSEMNVSTLELGDSALYLCASSLAPGYNQPQHFGDGTRLSIL.